The source of this T cell receptor (beta chain) is a study of identical twins. TCRdb analysed the 5' RACE reads with MiXCR anew, one entry per CDR3 protein. This table has a few hundred thousand distinct CDR3 sequences, 9.6% appearing once. From germline, CDR1 is SGHDN and CDR2 FVKESK. V shed 0 bases and J 3 bases; nucleotides not matched to a gene: 6. The CDR3 runs to 16 residues. Another study also made use of these data, one on yellow fever vaccine responses in identical twins.

This TCR was recovered from a young woman in good health. The chain has TRBV14 and TRBJ2-7, with TRBD2 matching 9 bases. Sequenced: PBMCs. CDR3 in amino acids: CASSQDPLAGYYEQYF. The CDR3 DNA sequence: TGTGCCAGCAGCCAAGATCCGCTAGCGGGGTACTACGAGCAGTACTTC.